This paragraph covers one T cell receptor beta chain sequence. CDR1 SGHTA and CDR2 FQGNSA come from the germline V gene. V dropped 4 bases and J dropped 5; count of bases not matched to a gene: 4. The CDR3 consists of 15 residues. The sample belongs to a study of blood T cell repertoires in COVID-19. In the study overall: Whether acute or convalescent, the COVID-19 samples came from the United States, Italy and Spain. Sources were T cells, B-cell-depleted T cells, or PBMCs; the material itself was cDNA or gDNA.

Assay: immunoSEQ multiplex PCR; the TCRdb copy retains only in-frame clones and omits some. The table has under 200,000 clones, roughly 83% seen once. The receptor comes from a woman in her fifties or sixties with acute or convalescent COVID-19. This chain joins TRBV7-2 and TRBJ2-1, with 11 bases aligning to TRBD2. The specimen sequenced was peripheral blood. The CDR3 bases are TGTGCCAGCAGCTACCGACTAGCGGGGAACAATGAGCAGTTCTTC. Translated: CASSYRLAGNNEQFF.